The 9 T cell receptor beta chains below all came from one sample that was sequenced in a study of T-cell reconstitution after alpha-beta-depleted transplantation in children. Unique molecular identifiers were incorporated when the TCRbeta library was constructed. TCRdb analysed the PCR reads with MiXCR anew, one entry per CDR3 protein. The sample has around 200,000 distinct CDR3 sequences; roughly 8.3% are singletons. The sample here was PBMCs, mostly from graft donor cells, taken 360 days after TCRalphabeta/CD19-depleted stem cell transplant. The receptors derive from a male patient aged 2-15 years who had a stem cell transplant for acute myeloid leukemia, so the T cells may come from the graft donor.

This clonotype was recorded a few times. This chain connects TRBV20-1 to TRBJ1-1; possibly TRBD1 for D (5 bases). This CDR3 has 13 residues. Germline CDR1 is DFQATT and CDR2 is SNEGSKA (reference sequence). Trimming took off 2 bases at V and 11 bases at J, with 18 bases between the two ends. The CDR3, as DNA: TGCAGTGCTAGAAGGGACGGTGGATGGAGGGCTTTCTTT. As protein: CSARRDGGWRAFF.

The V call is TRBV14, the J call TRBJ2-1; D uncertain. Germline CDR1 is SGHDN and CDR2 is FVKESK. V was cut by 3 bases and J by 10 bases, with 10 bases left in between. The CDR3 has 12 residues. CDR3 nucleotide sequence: TGTGCCAGCAGCCACGCCCAGCGCGAGCAGTTCTTC. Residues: CASSHAQREQFF.

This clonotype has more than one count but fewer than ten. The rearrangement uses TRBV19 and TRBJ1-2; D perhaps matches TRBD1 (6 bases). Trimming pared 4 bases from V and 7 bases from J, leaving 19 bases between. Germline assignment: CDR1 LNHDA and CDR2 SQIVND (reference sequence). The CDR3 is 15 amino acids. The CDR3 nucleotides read TGTGCCAGTAGTACCCTTGGACAGCGAGAGGTTGGCTACACCTTC. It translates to CASSTLGQREVGYTF.

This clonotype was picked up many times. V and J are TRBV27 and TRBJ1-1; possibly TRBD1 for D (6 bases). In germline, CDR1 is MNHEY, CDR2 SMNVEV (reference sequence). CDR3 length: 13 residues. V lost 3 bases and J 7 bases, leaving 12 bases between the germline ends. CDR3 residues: CASSFRWDIEAFF. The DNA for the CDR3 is TGTGCCAGCAGTTTTAGGTGGGACATTGAAGCTTTCTTT.

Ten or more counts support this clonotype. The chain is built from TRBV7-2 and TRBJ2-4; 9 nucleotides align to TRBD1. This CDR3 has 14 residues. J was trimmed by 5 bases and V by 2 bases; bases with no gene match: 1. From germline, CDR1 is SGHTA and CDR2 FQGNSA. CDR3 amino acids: CASSLNRGQNIQYF. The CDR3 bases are TGTGCCAGCAGCTTAAACAGGGGGCAAAACATTCAGTACTTC.

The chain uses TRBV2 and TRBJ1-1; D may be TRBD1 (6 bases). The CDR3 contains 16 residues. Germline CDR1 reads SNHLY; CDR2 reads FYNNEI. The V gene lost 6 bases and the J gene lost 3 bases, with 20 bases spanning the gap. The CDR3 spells CASRVNRVGGDTEAFF. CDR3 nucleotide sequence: TGTGCCAGCAGGGTAAACAGGGTTGGAGGGGACACTGAAGCTTTCTTT.

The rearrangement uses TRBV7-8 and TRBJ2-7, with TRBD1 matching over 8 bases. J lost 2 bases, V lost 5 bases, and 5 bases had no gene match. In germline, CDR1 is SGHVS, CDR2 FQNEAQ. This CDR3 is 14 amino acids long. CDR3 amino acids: CASSLTGAAYEQYV. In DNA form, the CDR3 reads TGTGCCAGCAGCCTGACAGGGGCCGCCTACGAGCAGTACGTC.

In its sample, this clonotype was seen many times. CDR3 sequence reads: CASSGTSGGAKNEQFF. Here the CDR3 DNA reads TGCGCCAGCAGCGGAACTAGCGGGGGGGCCAAAAATGAGCAGTTCTTC. The rearrangement links TRBV5-1 to TRBJ2-1, with 13 bases aligning to TRBD2. The CDR3 contains 16 residues. V was pared by 4 bases and J by 7 bases, with 8 bases of the junction left unmatched. Germline V gene lookup returns CDR1 SGHRS and CDR2 YFSETQ. The complete variable domain, with remaining parts taken from reference TRBV5-1 and TRBJ2-1, reads KAGVTQTPRYLIKTRGQQVTLSCSPISGHRSVSWYQQTPGQGLQFLFEYFSETQRNKGNFPGRFSGRQFSNSRSEMNVSTLELGDSALYLCASSGTSGGAKNEQFFGPGTRLTVL.

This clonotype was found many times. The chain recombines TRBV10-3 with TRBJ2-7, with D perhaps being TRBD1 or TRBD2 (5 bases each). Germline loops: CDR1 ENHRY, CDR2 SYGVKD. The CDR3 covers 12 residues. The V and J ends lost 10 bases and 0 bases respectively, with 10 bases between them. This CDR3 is CASRDPSYEQYF. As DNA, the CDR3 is TGTGCCAGCCGGGACCCCTCCTACGAGCAGTACTTC.